The TCR beta chain under discussion was sequenced for a study of post-analysis software for immune sequencing data. Whole-study context: Patients had relapsing-remitting, secondary progressive or progressive-relapsing multiple sclerosis; some lacked subtype. Study-wide results and limits: In patients, five or six TRBV segments were more frequent than in controls, with TRBV5-6, TRBV5-1 and TRBV20-1 among them.

Points on this clonotype: Its antigen is currently unknown.

TCR beta libraries were prepared from cDNA with unique molecular identifiers. Via MiXCR, TCRdb re-called the PCR reads, giving one row per CDR3 protein. This sample has 380,000 or so distinct CDR3 sequences, with about a third found just once. The V end was cut by 4 bases, the J end by 11 bases, with 20 bases between. This CDR3 spans 14 amino acids. CDR1 MNHEY and CDR2 SVGEGT come from the germline V gene. This TCR was sampled from a girl aged 10 to 17 with multiple sclerosis. The chain recombines TRBV6-2 or TRBV6-3 with TRBJ2-5; D is perhaps TRBD2 (6 bases). The specimen sequenced was blood. Here the CDR3 reads CASSSGVTPGEQYF. The DNA for the CDR3 is TGTGCCAGCAGTTCGGGGGTTACCCCGGGGGAGCAGTACTTC.